Detailed here is one TCR beta chain. The V gene end was trimmed by 5 bases and the J gene end by 7 bases; junction bases not matched to a gene: 19. CDR3 size: 17 residues. In germline, CDR1 is SGHRS, CDR2 YFSETQ. The table came from immunoSEQ multiplex PCR; TCRdb's copy has only in-frame clones and leaves some out. The top ten clones hold roughly 3.9% of a sample with 150,000 or so clones, 70% to 90% of them seen once. These data belong to a study of blood T cell repertoires in COVID-19. In the study overall: Samples taken during acute and convalescent COVID-19 were collected in the United States, Italy and Spain. T cells, B-cell-depleted T cells, or PBMCs supplied cDNA or gDNA.

Enrolled through a virtual design, the participants were between 18 and 89 years of age and came from about two dozen US areas. Participants had their cohort set by participant-reported clinical history. The sample was PBMCs or T cells enriched from blood (not recorded which). The sequence came from a man in his fifties who had recovered from COVID-19. The rearrangement uses TRBV5-1 and TRBJ1-1; 8 bases are a match to TRBD1. CDR3 residues: CASSRATGGIKAGEAFF. CDR3 nucleotide sequence: TGCGCCAGCAGTCGGGCTACAGGGGGAATAAAAGCGGGTGAAGCTTTCTTT.